The rows below give T cell receptor beta chains drawn from one sample of a study of cytomegalovirus exposure and HLA in healthy donors. Here immunoSEQ multiplex PCR was the method, and the copy in TCRdb shows in-frame clones only, minus some. The table includes approximately 59,000 clones, about 92% detected once. Sequenced sample: PBMCs. Receptor source: a man aged 18 to 29 in good health and CMV-seropositive. Each CDR3 is given with its conserved first and last residue. The D gene is left open where the match is weak. The size of a clone is reported for some rows only, either as once, few or many, or as a class for expanded clones.

>TRBV30|TRBJ1-5|-|TRBD1
TGTGCCTGGTCAAGACAGGGAGACCAGCCCCAGCATTTT
CAWSRQGDQPQHF
>TRBV6-5|TRBJ1-2|-|TRBD1
TGTGCCAGCAGTTACTCGGGACAGGGTAACTATGGCTACACCTTC
CASSYSGQGNYGYTF
>TRBV28|TRBJ1-5|-|-
TGTGCCAGCGGCTATACAGGGAAGGGGGTTGGCAATCAGCCCCAGCATTTT
CASGYTGKGVGNQPQHF
>TRBV30|TRBJ2-5|-|TRBD1
TGTGCCTGGAGTGCGAGGACAGGTCAAGAGACCCAGTACTTC
CAWSARTGQETQYF
>TRBV7-9|TRBJ2-5|-|-
TGTGCCAGCAGCTTTCTGGGAGATGAGACCCAGTACTTC
CASSFLGDETQYF
>TRBV27|TRBJ2-1|-|-
TGTGCCAGCAGTTTAGGGACTTCACGAGAGCAGTTCTTC
CASSLGTSREQFF
>TRBV7-9|TRBJ2-1|-|TRBD1
TGTGCCAGCAGACAGGGGAGCTCCTACAATGAGCAGTTCTTC
CASRQGSSYNEQFF
>TRBV5-1|TRBJ2-5|-|-
TGCGCCAGCAGTAGTCAGGGGGGTGTCGCTCAAGAGACCCAGTACTTC
CASSSQGGVAQETQYF
>TRBV7-7|TRBJ2-3|-|TRBD2
TGTGCTAGCAGCTTTTCCGGGGGGGATACGCAGTATTTT
CASSFSGGDTQYF
>TRBV2|TRBJ2-2|-|-
TGTGCCAGCAGCCCTAACACCGGGGAGCTGTTTTTT
CASSPNTGELFF
>TRBV2|TRBJ2-7|-|TRBD1
TGTGCCAGCAGTGTTGACAGGGCCACCTCTTACGAGCAGTACTTC
CASSVDRATSYEQYF
>TRBV29-1|TRBJ2-2|-|TRBD2
TGCAGCGTTGAAGGAGGGACTAGCGGGGTCACCGGGGAGCTGTTTTTT
CSVEGGTSGVTGELFF
>TRBV11-2|TRBJ2-7|-|TRBD2
TGTGCCAGCAGCCTGATAGCGGGAGGGTCCTACGAGCAGTACTTC
CASSLIAGGSYEQYF
>TRBV2|TRBJ1-5|-|-
TGTGCCAGCAACGAAGGGCAGGGTTACAATCAGCCCCAGCATTTT
CASNEGQGYNQPQHF
>TRBV7-2|TRBJ2-1|medium-sized|-
TGTGCCAGCAGCCTAAGCGCCTCCTCCTACAATGAGCAGTTCTTC
CASSLSASSYNEQFF
>TRBV29-1|TRBJ2-5|-|TRBD1
TGCAGCGTACAGGGGGCGCATCAAGAGACCCAGTACTTC
CSVQGAHQETQYF
>TRBV6-5|TRBJ2-7|-|TRBD1
TGTGCCAGCAGTCCCGACAGGGGGTTTACCTACGAGCAGTACTTC
CASSPDRGFTYEQYF
>TRBV7-8|TRBJ2-2|-|TRBD2
TGTGCCAGCAGCCGAAACAAGGGACTACCAGCGAACACCGGGGAGCTGTTTTTT
CASSRNKGLPANTGELFF
>TRBV28|TRBJ2-1|-|TRBD1
TGTGCCAGCAACCAGGGGGCTTTGGAATACAATGAGCAGTTCTTC
CASNQGALEYNEQFF
>TRBV30|TRBJ2-5|-|-
TGTGCCTGGAGTGTAACCTCGCGGGAGACCCAGTACTTC
CAWSVTSRETQYF
>TRBV6-1|TRBJ2-7|-|TRBD1
TGTGCCAGCAGTGCGACAGGGGGCCTCTACGAGCAGTACTTC
CASSATGGLYEQYF
>TRBV15|TRBJ2-1|-|-
TGTGCCACCAGCAGAGTAAGGGGCGCGGACAATGAGCAGTTCTTC
CATSRVRGADNEQFF
>TRBV7-9|TRBJ2-2|-|TRBD2
TGTGCCAGCAGCCCTCGCGGGAGCGGGGGCATGTTGACCGGGGAGCTGTTTTTT
CASSPRGSGGMLTGELFF
>TRBV11-3|TRBJ2-1|-|TRBD2
TGTGCCAGCAGCCTAGACCCGACGGGGGGTGAGCAGTTCTTC
CASSLDPTGGEQFF
>TRBV20-1|TRBJ2-3|-|TRBD1
TGCAGTGCTCGAGGGACAGGAAGGCAGTATTTT
CSARGTGRQYF
>TRBV7-9|TRBJ2-7|-|-
TGTGCCAGCAGCTTCTCAAGCCCTACGAAGGGGGTATCCTACGAGCAGTACTTC
CASSFSSPTKGVSYEQYF
>TRBV4-2|TRBJ2-3|-|-
TGTGCCAGCAGCCAAGATAGTAGCACAGATACGCAGTATTTT
CASSQDSSTDTQYF
>TRBV9|TRBJ2-3|-|TRBD2
TGTGCCAGCTGTCAGGTGGGACTAGCCACAGATACGCAGTATTTT
CASCQVGLATDTQYF
>TRBV19|TRBJ2-7|-|TRBD1
TGTGCCAGTAGGGGCCAGGACAGGGCATTCTACGAGCAGTACTTC
CASRGQDRAFYEQYF
>TRBV4-1|TRBJ2-3|many|-
TGCGCCAGCAGCCAAGATCGGGGAGATACGCAGTATTTT
CASSQDRGDTQYF
>TRBV5-1|TRBJ2-7|-|TRBD1
TGCGCCAGCAGCCCCCGGGACAGGGGAGACTACGAGCAGTACTTC
CASSPRDRGDYEQYF
>TRBV10-3|TRBJ2-1|-|TRBD1
TGTGCCATCAGTCCGGGACAGAGCTCCTACAATGAGCAGTTCTTC
CAISPGQSSYNEQFF